What follows is one T cell receptor (beta chain) and its context. No antigen is known for it. This entry is derived from a study of shared clonotypes between healthy human individuals. Study-level results: Sharing across a few donors was seen in around 5.1% of naive CD4 clonotypes.

In the naive CD8 group, cells lacked CD45RO and were positively selected for CCR7, so terminally differentiated effector memory CD45RA+ cells were left out. Every contributor of samples was a Caucasian grown-up residing in Nashville, Tennessee. Germline CDR1 LNHDA, CDR2 SQIVND (reference sequence). This CDR3 region has 15 residues. V was trimmed by 0 bases and J by 2 bases, leaving 11 bases between them. In the authors' workflow: Junction-only immunoSEQ data arrived without quality scores, meaning filtering differed. TCRdb's table, derived via immunoSEQ multiplex PCR, lists solely in-frame clones and lacks some. The V and J calls and the clone size are those of that table, but D and trimming were determined from the DNA. The top ten hold more than 0.085% of the sample, which has about 610,000 clones, about 96% seen once.

The V and J genes are TRBV19 and TRBJ2-7; possibly TRBD2 for D (6 bases). The sample comprised naive CD8+ T cells sorted from blood. This receptor was identified in a woman aged 25-40 years in good health. CDR3 sequence reads: CASSIDLSGPYEQYF. In DNA form, the CDR3 reads TGTGCCAGTAGTATAGACCTTAGCGGTCCCTACGAGCAGTACTTC.